The entry that follows covers one T cell receptor (beta chain) sequence. Its antigen is undetermined. This sample is drawn from a study of regulatory T cells. V lost 2 bases to trimming and J lost 6 bases, with 8 bases between them. This CDR3 region has 13 residues. CDR1 and CDR2 from the germline V gene are MDHEN and SYDVKM. Whole-study results and caveats: Hydrophobic residues at CDR3 positions 6 and 7 were enriched in conventional CD4+ T cells of CD3G-deficient patients.

Primers: 52 TRBV forward and 13 TRBJ reverse. Method: immunoSEQ multiplex PCR; TCRdb's copy keeps in-frame clones and lacks some. Among 30,000 to 40,000 clones listed, 89% were seen once. V gene TRBV28 combines with J gene TRBJ1-5; D unresolved. The sequence came from a person under 35 with CD3G deficiency. Sequencing was carried out using conventional CD4+ T cells sorted from blood. This CDR3 reads CASSLRRRQPQHF. The DNA of the CDR3 is TGTGCCAGCAGTTTAAGGCGGCGTCAGCCCCAGCATTTT.